This TCR beta chain was identified during a study of radiotherapy plus CTLA-4 blockade in lung cancer. Here immunoSEQ multiplex PCR was the method, and the copy in TCRdb shows in-frame clones only, minus some. Among 35,000 to 45,000 clones listed, roughly 67% were seen once. This clone came up once. Trimming cost V 0 bases and J 4 bases, with 15 bases left between them. Germline V gene sequence: CDR1 GTSNPN, CDR2 SVGIG (reference sequence). The CDR3 covers 16 residues. The chain is built from TRBV30 and TRBJ2-2; possibly TRBD1 for D (6 bases). The source is a human donor with non-small cell lung cancer who had a partial response to radiotherapy plus ipilimumab. The material was peripheral blood, obtained from a patient treated with radiotherapy plus ipilimumab. This CDR3 is CAWSVHRSGVTGELFF. The CDR3 DNA reads as TGTGCCTGGAGTGTACACAGGTCAGGGGTCACCGGGGAGCTGTTTTTT.